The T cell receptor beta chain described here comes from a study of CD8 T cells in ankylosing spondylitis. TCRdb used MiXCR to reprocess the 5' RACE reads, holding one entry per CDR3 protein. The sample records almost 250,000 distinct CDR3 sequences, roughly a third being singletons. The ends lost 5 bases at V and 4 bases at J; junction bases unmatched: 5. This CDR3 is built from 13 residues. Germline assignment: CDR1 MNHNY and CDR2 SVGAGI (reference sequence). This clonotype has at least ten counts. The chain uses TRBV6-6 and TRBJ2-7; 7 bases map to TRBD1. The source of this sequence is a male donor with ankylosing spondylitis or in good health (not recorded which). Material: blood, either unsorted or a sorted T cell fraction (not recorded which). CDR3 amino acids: CASSTIQGYEQYF. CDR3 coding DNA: TGTGCCAGCAGTACCATACAGGGGTACGAGCAGTACTTC.